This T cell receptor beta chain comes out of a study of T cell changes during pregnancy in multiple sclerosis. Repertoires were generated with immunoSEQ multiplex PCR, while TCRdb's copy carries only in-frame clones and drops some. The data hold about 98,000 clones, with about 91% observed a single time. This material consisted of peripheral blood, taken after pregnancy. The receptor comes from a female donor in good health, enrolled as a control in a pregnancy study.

As DNA, the CDR3 is TGTGCCAGCAGCTTAGGTGTTGAGCGGTCCTACAATGAGCAGTTCTTC. It yields the protein CASSLGVERSYNEQFF. V gene TRBV7-2 combines with J gene TRBJ2-1, with D tentatively TRBD2 (5 bases). CDR3 length: 16 residues. CDR1 SGHTA and CDR2 FQGNSA come from the germline V gene. V was clipped by 1 base and J by 1 base, with 11 bases between them.